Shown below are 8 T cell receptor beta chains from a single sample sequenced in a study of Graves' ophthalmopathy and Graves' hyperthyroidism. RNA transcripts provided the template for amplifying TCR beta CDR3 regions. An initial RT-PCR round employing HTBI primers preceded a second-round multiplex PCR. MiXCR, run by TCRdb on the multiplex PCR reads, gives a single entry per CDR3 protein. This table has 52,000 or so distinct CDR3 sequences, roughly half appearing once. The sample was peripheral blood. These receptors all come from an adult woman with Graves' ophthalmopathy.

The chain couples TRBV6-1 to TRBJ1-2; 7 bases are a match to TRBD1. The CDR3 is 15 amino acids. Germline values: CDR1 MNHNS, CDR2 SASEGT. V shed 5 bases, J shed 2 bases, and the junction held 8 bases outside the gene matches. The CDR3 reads CASSPSTGLNYGYTF. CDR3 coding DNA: TGTGCCAGCAGTCCTTCGACAGGGTTGAACTATGGCTACACCTTC.

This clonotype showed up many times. The CDR3 coding sequence is TGCAGTGCAGAGGACACAGATACGCAGTATTTT. This encodes CSAEDTDTQYF. V and J are TRBV20-1 and TRBJ2-3; D remains ambiguous. This CDR3 has 11 residues. CDR1 and CDR2 from the germline V gene are DFQATT and SNEGSKA (reference sequence). The V end was cut by 6 bases, the J end by 2 bases, with 6 bases between.

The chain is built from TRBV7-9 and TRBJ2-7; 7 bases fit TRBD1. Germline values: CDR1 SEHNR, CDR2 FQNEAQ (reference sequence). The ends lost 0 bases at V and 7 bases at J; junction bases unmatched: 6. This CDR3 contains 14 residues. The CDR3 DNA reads TGTGCCAGCAGCTTAGCGACAGGGAGCGGAGAGCAGTACTTC. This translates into CASSLATGSGEQYF.

CDR3 DNA: TGTGCCAGCAGCCCACTCTTTCTGGGACAGGGGTTATCTGGGGAGCTGTTTTTT. This sequence encodes CASSPLFLGQGLSGELFF. The chain recombines TRBV7-8 with TRBJ2-2; the match to TRBD1 covers 10 bases. Germline CDR1 is SGHVS and CDR2 is FQNEAQ. The CDR3 is 18 amino acids. With 5 bases clipped from V and 8 bases from J, the junction kept 17 bases outside the gene matches. The entire variable domain, with the rest obtained from reference TRBV7-8 and TRBJ2-2, is as follows: GAGVSQSPRYKVAKRGQDVALRCDPISGHVSLFWYQQALGQGPEFLTYFQNEAQLDKSGLPSDRFFAERPEGSVSTLKIQRTQQEDSAVYLCASSPLFLGQGLSGELFFGEGSRLTVL.

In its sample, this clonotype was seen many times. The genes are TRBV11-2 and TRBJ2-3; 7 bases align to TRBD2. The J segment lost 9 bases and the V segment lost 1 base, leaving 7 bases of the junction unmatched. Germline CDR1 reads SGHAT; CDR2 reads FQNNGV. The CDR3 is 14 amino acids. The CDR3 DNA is TGTGCCAGCAGCTTAGGGTCGCGGGGGTACACGCAGTATTTT. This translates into CASSLGSRGYTQYF. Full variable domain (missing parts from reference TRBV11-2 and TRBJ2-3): EAGVAQSPRYKIIEKRQSVAFWCNPISGHATLYWYQQILGQGPKLLIQFQNNGVVDDSQLPKDRFSAERLKGVDSTLKIQPAKLEDSAVYLCASSLGSRGYTQYFGPGTRLTVL.

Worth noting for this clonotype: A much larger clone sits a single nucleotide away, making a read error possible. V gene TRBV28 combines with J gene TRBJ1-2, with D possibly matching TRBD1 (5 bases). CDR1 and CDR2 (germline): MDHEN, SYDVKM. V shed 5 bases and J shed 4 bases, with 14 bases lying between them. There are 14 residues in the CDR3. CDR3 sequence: CASSTQTAFYGYTF. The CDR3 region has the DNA TGTGCCAGCAGTACCCAGACAGCGTTCTATGGCTACACCTTC.

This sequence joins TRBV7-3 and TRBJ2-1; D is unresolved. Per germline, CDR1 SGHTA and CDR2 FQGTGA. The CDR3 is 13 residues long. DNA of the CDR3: TGTGACAGTAGCTTTAATTCCTACAATGAGCAGTTCTTC. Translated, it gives CDSSFNSYNEQFF.

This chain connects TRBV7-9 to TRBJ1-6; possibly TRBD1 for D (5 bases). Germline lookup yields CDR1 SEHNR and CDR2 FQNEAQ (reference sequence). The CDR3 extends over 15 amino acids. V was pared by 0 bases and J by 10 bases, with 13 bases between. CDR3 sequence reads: CASSLATGTSSPLHF. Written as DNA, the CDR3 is TGTGCCAGCAGCTTAGCTACGGGGACGAGCTCACCCCTCCACTTT. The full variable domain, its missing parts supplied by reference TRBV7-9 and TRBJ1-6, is DTGVSQNPRHKITKRGQNVTFRCDPISEHNRLYWYRQTLGQGPEFLTYFQNEAQLEKSRLLSDRFSAERPKGSFSTLEIQRTEQGDSAMYLCASSLATGTSSPLHFGNGTRLTVT.